The 6 T cell receptor beta chains in this list originate from one sample, sequenced in a study of blood T cell repertoires in COVID-19. Assay used: immunoSEQ multiplex PCR; TCRdb lists only in-frame clones, some missing. Of a few hundred thousand clones detected, 88% appear once; the ten largest clones hold roughly 10%. Sequenced material: peripheral blood. The receptors originated from a woman in her seventies with COVID-19, enrolled during active disease.

V usage is TRBV15 and J usage is TRBJ2-2; 9 bases match TRBD2. Germline trimming cut 5 bases from V and 7 bases from J; bases unmatched to any gene: 8. The germline gives CDR1 LNHNV, CDR2 YYDKDF (reference sequence). This CDR3 has 15 residues. Written as DNA, the CDR3 is TGTGCCACCAGCCTAGCGGGGATCCGCAGCGGGGAGCTGTTTTTT. Residues: CATSLAGIRSGELFF.

This chain joins TRBV3-1 (or the pseudogene TRBV3-2) and TRBJ1-4; 8 bases align to TRBD1. V lost 5 bases and J lost 7; bases outside the gene matches: 3. CDR1 and CDR2 (germline): LGHDT, YNNKEL (reference sequence). The CDR3 covers 13 residues. The CDR3 is CASSFTGGEKLFF. For the CDR3, the DNA is TGTGCCAGCAGCTTTACAGGGGGTGAAAAACTGTTTTTT.

The V and J genes are TRBV7-2 and TRBJ1-2, with 8 bases lining up with TRBD1. The CDR3 has 14 amino acids. The germline CDR1 and CDR2 sequences are SGHTA and FQGNSA. J was trimmed by 2 bases and V by 5 bases; bases with no gene match: 4. CDR3: CASSPQGGNYGYTF. DNA for the CDR3: TGTGCCAGCAGCCCACAGGGGGGGAACTATGGCTACACCTTC.

The rearrangement uses TRBV28 and TRBJ1-3; TRBD1 might be the D (5 bases). The V end lost 6 bases, the J end lost 4 bases, and 13 bases lay between the germline ends. The CDR3 consists of 14 residues. Germline CDR1 is MDHEN and CDR2 is SYDVKM. CDR3 in DNA: TGTGCCAGCAGCCGCCGGGGGTCAGGAAACACCATATATTTT. Its translation: CASSRRGSGNTIYF.

This rearrangement joins TRBV7-9 to TRBJ1-4; D call uncertain. V lost 6 bases and J lost 8, with 16 bases in between. The CDR3 totals 14 residues. Per the germline V gene, CDR1 is SEHNR and CDR2 is FQNEAQ (reference sequence). The CDR3 sequence is CASSPSRASEKLFF. CDR3 bases: TGTGCCAGCAGTCCGTCGAGGGCATCCGAAAAACTGTTTTTT.

V is TRBV29-1 and J is TRBJ2-2; TRBD1 agrees at 10 bases. Trimming removed 4 bases from V and 5 bases from J; junction bases left unmatched: 7. CDR1 SQVTM and CDR2 ANQGSEA come from the germline V gene. The length of the CDR3 is 15 residues. The CDR3 spells CSVGGGTGETGELFF. The DNA of the CDR3 is TGCAGCGTTGGGGGAGGGACAGGGGAAACCGGGGAGCTGTTTTTT.